The clone carrying this T cell receptor beta chain was counted a few times. Its matching antigen is unknown. Expressed TCRB transcripts were sequenced, since all the RNA that had been isolated was reverse transcribed. Roughly 3.5 million reads per sample on average were obtained from naive, central memory and regulatory T cell samples. The protocol was immunoSEQ multiplex PCR, while the TCRdb copy is restricted to in-frame clones and leaves out a portion. The repertoire holds roughly 150,000 clones, with about 9% as singletons. The data were obtained in a study of beta chain features in type 1 diabetes. Study results and caveats: Shortening that was moderate but significant affected the TCRB CDR3s of Type 1 diabetes patients in all four CD4+ subsets.

CDR3 length: 14 residues. Between the trimmed V and J ends, which lost 1 base and 4 bases, there was a span of 9 bases. The germline gives CDR1 MDHEN, CDR2 SYDVKM. This rearrangement joins TRBV28 to TRBJ2-3; a weak D match, TRBD1 (7 bases). The TCR sequence derives from a woman in her twenties or thirties with type 1 diabetes. The sequencing sample was made of central memory CD4+ T cells from blood. CDR3 DNA: TGTGCCAGCAGTTTATTCAGGGGGGCAGATACGCAGTATTTT. Its translation is CASSLFRGADTQYF.